The 8 T cell receptor beta chains presented below share a single source sample, sequenced in a study of blood T cell repertoires in COVID-19. Sequenced by immunoSEQ multiplex PCR; TCRdb stores in-frame clones only, minus some. The repertoire includes around 150,000 clones, 65% to 85% of them detected once, and approximately 5% sits in the top ten. The material sequenced was peripheral blood. These receptor sequences come from a woman between 45 and 65 years old with acute or convalescent COVID-19.

V gene TRBV9 combines with J gene TRBJ2-7; no clear D. Deletions cut 0 bases from V and 5 bases from J, with 15 bases between. The CDR3 is 15 residues long. Per the germline V gene, CDR1 is SGDLS and CDR2 is YYNGEE. In nucleotides, the CDR3 is TGTGCCAGCAGCGTAGACCCATCCCAGGTCCACGAGCAGTACTTC. Translation gives CASSVDPSQVHEQYF.

The chain links TRBV12-3 or TRBV12-4 to TRBJ1-2, with D hard to call. This CDR3 has 12 residues. The V gene lost 1 base and the J gene lost 6 bases, with 6 bases spanning the gap. Here the CDR3 reads CASSLGGNGYTF. In DNA, the CDR3 is TGTGCCAGCAGTTTAGGAGGGAATGGCTACACCTTC.

The chain links TRBV3-1 (or the pseudogene TRBV3-2) to TRBJ2-3; TRBD2 matches 9 bases. The CDR3 is 17 amino acids. Per the germline V gene, CDR1 is LGHDT and CDR2 is YNNKEL (reference sequence). The V gene end was trimmed by 0 bases and the J gene end by 7 bases; junction bases not matched to a gene: 11. The CDR3 DNA reads as TGTGCCAGCAGCCAAGAAGTACGCGGGGGGGCAGGGAATACGCAGTATTTT. Translation: CASSQEVRGGAGNTQYF.

The chain joins TRBV3-1 (or the pseudogene TRBV3-2) to TRBJ2-2; TRBD2 aligns across 9 bases. Trimming took 0 bases from V and 2 from J; bases not matched to a gene: 7. Germline CDR1 reads LGHDT; CDR2 reads YNNKEL (reference sequence). This CDR3 is 18 amino acids long. The CDR3 region has the DNA TGTGCCAGCAGCCAAGAATCAGCGGGGGGCATAAACACCGGGGAGCTGTTTTTT. It is translated as CASSQESAGGINTGELFF.

CDR3 coding DNA: TGTGCCAGCTCAGGACAGATGAACACTGAAGCTTTCTTT. Translation: CASSGQMNTEAFF. The chain recombines TRBV6-5 with TRBJ1-1; weak D call: TRBD1 (6 bases). This CDR3 region has 13 residues. V was cut by 8 bases and J by 0 bases, with 10 bases left in between. The germline CDR1 and CDR2 sequences are MNHEY and SVGAGI.

The CDR3 sequence is CASSQDRQGIGYGYTF. Here the CDR3 DNA reads TGTGCCAGCAGCCAGGACCGACAGGGGATCGGCTATGGCTACACCTTC. This chain links TRBV4-2 with TRBJ1-2; 8 nucleotides match TRBD1. Germline CDR1 is LGHNA and CDR2 is YNFKEQ. Unmatched junction bases numbered 10, after V lost 3 bases and J lost 4 bases. This CDR3 is built from 16 residues.

The rearrangement joins TRBV19 to TRBJ2-7; 10 bases are shared with TRBD2. The CDR3 is 15 residues long. V lost 10 bases and J lost 6; bases outside the gene matches: 15. Germline CDR1 reads LNHDA; CDR2 reads SQIVND (reference sequence). This CDR3 is CAINVAGGLQGEQYF. The CDR3 DNA follows: TGTGCCATTAATGTAGCGGGGGGTTTACAAGGCGAGCAGTACTTC.

This clone was counted a single time. The CDR3 sequence is CASSLGQGVTDTQYF. The CDR3 DNA sequence: TGTGCCAGCAGTTTGGGACAGGGGGTCACAGATACGCAGTATTTT. The chain recombines TRBV28 with TRBJ2-3, with 11 bases that match TRBD1. This CDR3 spans 15 amino acids. The trim removed 3 bases at V and 2 bases at J, leaving 1 base unmatched. Per germline, CDR1 MDHEN and CDR2 SYDVKM. The complete variable domain, with remaining parts taken from reference TRBV28 and TRBJ2-3, reads DVKVTQSSRYLVKRTGEKVFLECVQDMDHENMFWYRQDPGLGLRLIYFSYDVKMKEKGDIPEGYSVSREKKERFSLILESASTNQTSMYLCASSLGQGVTDTQYFGPGTRLTVL.